The clone carrying this T cell receptor (beta chain) was seen many times. This sample was included in a study of T cell repertoires in cytomegalovirus infection. TCRdb reanalysed the reads using MiXCR and keeps one entry per CDR3 protein. Found here are more than 150,000 distinct CDR3 sequences, roughly a sixth of them singletons; the top ten hold about 19%. V shed 5 bases and J shed 0 bases, with 21 bases lying between them. The CDR3 contains 18 residues. The germline V gene encodes CDR1 SEHNR and CDR2 FQNEAQ (reference sequence). The origin of this receptor is a human donor in good health (CMV status not recorded). Some clones in this sample may be carry-over from other donors' samples. The chain recombines TRBV7-9 with TRBJ2-3, with D tentatively TRBD2 (6 bases). Specimen: CD8+ T cells from PBMCs. The CDR3 loop reads CASSPTGSLAISTDTQYF. The CDR3 DNA reads TGTGCCAGCAGCCCTACGGGGTCCCTAGCGATCAGCACAGATACGCAGTATTTT.